This record looks at one T cell receptor (beta chain) sequence and its context. This sample is part of a study of blood T cell repertoires in COVID-19. Study-wide background: T cells, B-cell-depleted T cells, or PBMCs provided the cDNA or gDNA that served as material.

Clones were read by immunoSEQ multiplex PCR, and TCRdb kept only the in-frame ones, dropping some. The repertoire includes fewer than 80,000 clones, roughly 90% of them detected once, and around 9.8% sits in the top ten. V lost 3 bases, J lost 6 bases, and 6 bases stayed unmatched. Germline CDR1 LGHDT, CDR2 YNNKEL (reference sequence). This CDR3 region has 15 residues. Sequencing used peripheral blood. The V call is TRBV3-1 (or the pseudogene TRBV3-2), the J call TRBJ2-2; 8 bases agree with TRBD1. The source of this sequence is a human donor in a cohort sampled during active COVID-19. The CDR3 loop is CASSQTGVKAGELFF. The CDR3 coding sequence is TGTGCCAGCAGCCAGACAGGGGTGAAGGCCGGGGAGCTGTTTTTT.